This TCR beta chain is from a study of multiple sclerosis patients with progressive multifocal leukoencephalopathy. Of note for this clone: Antigen specificity is unknown.

This table comes from immunoSEQ multiplex PCR, and its TCRdb copy is limited to in-frame clones, with some not included. The table includes under 40,000 clones, around 89% detected once. Study-wide results and caveats: Clones expanded at PML were already present before and during natalizumab.

Time point noted: before natalizumab initiation. CDR3 length: 12 amino acids. CDR1 and CDR2 from the germline V gene are SEHNR and FQNEAQ (reference sequence). After removal of 1 base from V and 15 bases from J, the junction contained 1 base not matched to a gene. The receptor was derived from a human donor with multiple sclerosis. The sample taken for sequencing was PBMCs. The chain joins TRBV7-9 to TRBJ2-1; 12 bases match TRBD2. CDR3 sequence reads: CASSLGGLAGFF. CDR3 nucleotide sequence: TGTGCCAGCAGCTTAGGGGGACTAGCGGGGTTCTTC.